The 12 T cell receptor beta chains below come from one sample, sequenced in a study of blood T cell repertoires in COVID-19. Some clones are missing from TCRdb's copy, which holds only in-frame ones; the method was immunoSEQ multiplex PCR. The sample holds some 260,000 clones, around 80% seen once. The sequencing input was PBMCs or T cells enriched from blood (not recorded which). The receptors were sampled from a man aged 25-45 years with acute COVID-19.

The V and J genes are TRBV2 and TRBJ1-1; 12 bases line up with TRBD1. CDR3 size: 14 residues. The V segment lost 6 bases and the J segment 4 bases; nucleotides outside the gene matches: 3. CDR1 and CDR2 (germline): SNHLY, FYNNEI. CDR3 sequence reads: CASRGTGGITEAFF. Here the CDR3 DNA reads TGTGCCAGCAGGGGGACAGGGGGCATCACTGAAGCTTTCTTT.

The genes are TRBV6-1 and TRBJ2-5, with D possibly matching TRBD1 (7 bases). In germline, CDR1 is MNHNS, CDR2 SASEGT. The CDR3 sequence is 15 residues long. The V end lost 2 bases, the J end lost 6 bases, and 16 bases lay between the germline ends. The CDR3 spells CASSESLPGGQTQYF. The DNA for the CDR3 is TGTGCCAGCAGTGAATCACTCCCAGGGGGGCAGACCCAGTACTTC.

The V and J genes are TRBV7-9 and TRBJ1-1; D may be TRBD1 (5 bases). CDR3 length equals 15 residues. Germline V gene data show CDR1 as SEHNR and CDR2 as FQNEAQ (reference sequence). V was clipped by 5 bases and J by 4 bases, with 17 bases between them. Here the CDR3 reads CASSLSGSGSTEAFF. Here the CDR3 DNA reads TGTGCCAGCAGCCTATCCGGGTCAGGGTCCACTGAAGCTTTCTTT.

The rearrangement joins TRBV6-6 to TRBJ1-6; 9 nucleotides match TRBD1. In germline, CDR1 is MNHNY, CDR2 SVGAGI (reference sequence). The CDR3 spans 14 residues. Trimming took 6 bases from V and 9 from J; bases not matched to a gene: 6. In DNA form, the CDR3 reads TGTGCCAGCAGACTCGGACAGGGGACTTCACCCCTCCACTTT. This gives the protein CASRLGQGTSPLHF.

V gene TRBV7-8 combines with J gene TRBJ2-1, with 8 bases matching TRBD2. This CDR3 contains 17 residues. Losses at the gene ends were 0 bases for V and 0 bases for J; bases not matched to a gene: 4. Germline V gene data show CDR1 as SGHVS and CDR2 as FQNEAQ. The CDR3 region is CASSLAQREISYNEQFF. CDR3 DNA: TGTGCCAGCAGCTTAGCCCAGCGGGAGATCTCCTACAATGAGCAGTTCTTC.

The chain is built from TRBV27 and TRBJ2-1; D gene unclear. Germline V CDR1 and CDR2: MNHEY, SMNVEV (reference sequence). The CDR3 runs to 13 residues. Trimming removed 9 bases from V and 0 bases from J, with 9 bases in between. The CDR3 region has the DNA TGTGCCAGTGCGGCTAGCTCCTACAATGAGCAGTTCTTC. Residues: CASAASSYNEQFF.

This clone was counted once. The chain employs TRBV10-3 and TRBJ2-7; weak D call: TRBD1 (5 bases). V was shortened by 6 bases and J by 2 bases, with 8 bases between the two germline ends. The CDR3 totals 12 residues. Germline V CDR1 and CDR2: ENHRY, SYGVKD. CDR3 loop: CAIRDSTYEQYV. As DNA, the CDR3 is TGTGCCATCAGAGACAGCACCTACGAGCAGTACGTC.

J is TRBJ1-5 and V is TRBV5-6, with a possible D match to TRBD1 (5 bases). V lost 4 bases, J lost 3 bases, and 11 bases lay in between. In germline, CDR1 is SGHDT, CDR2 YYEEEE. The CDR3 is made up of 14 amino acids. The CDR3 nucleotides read TGTGCCAGCAGCCAGGGACTTTTCAATCAGCCCCAGCATTTT. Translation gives CASSQGLFNQPQHF. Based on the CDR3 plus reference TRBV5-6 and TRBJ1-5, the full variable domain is DAGVTQSPTHLIKTRGQQVTLRCSPKSGHDTVSWYQQALGQGPQFIFQYYEEEERQRGNFPDRFSGHQFPNYSSELNVNALLLGDSALYLCASSQGLFNQPQHFGDGTRLSIL.

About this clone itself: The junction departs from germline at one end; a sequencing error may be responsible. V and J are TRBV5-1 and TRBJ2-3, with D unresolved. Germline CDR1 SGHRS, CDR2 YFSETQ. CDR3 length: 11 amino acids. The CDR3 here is CASSIENTQYF. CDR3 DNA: TGTGCCAGCAGCATAGAGAATACGCAGTATTTT. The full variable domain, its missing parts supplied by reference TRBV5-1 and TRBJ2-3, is KAGVTQTPRYLIKTRGQQVTLSCSPISGHRSVSWYQQTPGQGLQFLFEYFSETQRNKGNFPGRFSGRQFSNSRSEMNVSTLELGDSALYLCASSIENTQYFGPGTRLTVL.

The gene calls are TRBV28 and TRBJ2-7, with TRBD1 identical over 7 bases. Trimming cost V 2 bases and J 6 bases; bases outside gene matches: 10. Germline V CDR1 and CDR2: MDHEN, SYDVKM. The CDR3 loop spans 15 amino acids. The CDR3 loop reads CASSLQSKGAGEQYV. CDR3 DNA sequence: TGTGCCAGCAGTTTACAAAGCAAGGGGGCGGGCGAGCAGTACGTC.

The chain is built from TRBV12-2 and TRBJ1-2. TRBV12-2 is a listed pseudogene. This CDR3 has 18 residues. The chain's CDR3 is CASRLALGAPFRLYGYTF. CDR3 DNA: TGTGCAAGTCGCTTAGCGCTAGGAGCCCCCTTTAGACTCTATGGCTACACCTTC.

In DNA form, the CDR3 reads TGTGCCAGCAGCCCTCCCGGGGGAGGCTGGCGGGAGGCCAAAGATACGCAGTATTTT. Its translation is CASSPPGGGWREAKDTQYF. The V gene is TRBV7-9, the J gene TRBJ2-3, with 8 positions matching TRBD2. The CDR3 length is 19 residues. Germline V gene data show CDR1 as SEHNR and CDR2 as FQNEAQ (reference sequence). J gave up 5 bases and V 5 bases, and 21 bases lay outside the gene matches. The whole variable domain, filled in from reference TRBV7-9 and TRBJ2-3, reads DTGVSQNPRHKITKRGQNVTFRCDPISEHNRLYWYRQTLGQGPEFLTYFQNEAQLEKSRLLSDRFSAERPKGSFSTLEIQRTEQGDSAMYLCASSPPGGGWREAKDTQYFGPGTRLTVL.